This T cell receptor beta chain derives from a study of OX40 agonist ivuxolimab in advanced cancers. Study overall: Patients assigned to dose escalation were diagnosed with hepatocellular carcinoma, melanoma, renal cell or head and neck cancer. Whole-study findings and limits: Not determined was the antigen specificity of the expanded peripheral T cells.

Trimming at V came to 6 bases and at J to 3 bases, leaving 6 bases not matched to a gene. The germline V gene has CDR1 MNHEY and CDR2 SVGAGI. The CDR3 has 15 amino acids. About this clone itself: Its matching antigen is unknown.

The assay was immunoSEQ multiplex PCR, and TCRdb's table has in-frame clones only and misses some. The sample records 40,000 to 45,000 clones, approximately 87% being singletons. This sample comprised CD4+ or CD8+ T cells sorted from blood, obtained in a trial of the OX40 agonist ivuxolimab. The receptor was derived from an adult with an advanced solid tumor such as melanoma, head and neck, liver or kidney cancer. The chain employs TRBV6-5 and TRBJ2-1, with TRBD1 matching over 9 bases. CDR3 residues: CASRAGQGGYNEQFF. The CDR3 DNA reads TGTGCCAGCAGAGCGGGACAGGGCGGCTACAATGAGCAGTTCTTC.